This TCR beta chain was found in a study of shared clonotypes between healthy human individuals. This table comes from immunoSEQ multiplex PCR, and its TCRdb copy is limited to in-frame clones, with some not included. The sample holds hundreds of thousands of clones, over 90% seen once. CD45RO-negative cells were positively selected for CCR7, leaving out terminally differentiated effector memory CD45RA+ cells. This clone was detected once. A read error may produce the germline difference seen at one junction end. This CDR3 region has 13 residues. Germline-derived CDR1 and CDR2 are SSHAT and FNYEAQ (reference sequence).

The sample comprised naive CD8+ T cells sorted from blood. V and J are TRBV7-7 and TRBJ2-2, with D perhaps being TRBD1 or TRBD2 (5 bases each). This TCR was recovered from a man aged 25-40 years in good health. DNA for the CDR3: TGTGCTAGCAGCCCTGGGACGATCGGGGAGCTGTTTTTT. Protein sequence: CASSPGTIGELFF.